The next 13 T cell receptor beta chains were all read from a single sample in a study of blood T cell repertoires in COVID-19. TCRdb's table, derived via immunoSEQ multiplex PCR, lists solely in-frame clones and lacks some. The sample holds a few hundred thousand clones, 90% seen once. The material sequenced was peripheral blood. The receptors were gathered from a woman aged 45-60 years with COVID-19, enrolled during active disease.

This clone was recorded once. V gene TRBV29-1 combines with J gene TRBJ2-2; 9 bases fit TRBD2. V gave up 3 bases and J gave up 0 bases; unmatched junction bases: 11. From germline, CDR1 is SQVTM and CDR2 ANQGSEA. CDR3 length equals 18 residues. CDR3 in amino acids: CSVDSSGGKKTNTGELFF. The CDR3 DNA reads TGCAGCGTTGATTCCAGCGGGGGGAAAAAGACGAACACCGGGGAGCTGTTTTTT.

The chain combines TRBV18 with TRBJ2-1; D gene ambiguous. CDR1 and CDR2 from the germline V gene are KGHSH and LQKENI. The CDR3 runs 11 residues. Trimming took 2 bases from V and 7 from J, leaving 3 bases between them. This CDR3 reads CASSPENEQFF. In nucleotides, the CDR3 is TGTGCCAGCTCACCAGAGAATGAGCAGTTCTTC. Full variable domain (outside the CDR3, taken from reference TRBV18 and TRBJ2-1): NAGVMQNPRHLVRRRGQEARLRCSPMKGHSHVYWYRQLPEEGLKFMVYLQKENIIDESGMPKERFSAEFPKEGPSILRIQQVVRGDSAAYFCASSPENEQFFGPGTRLTVL.

This chain connects TRBV7-2 to TRBJ2-3, with 7 bases fitting TRBD2. Germline lookup yields CDR1 SGHTA and CDR2 FQGNSA. CDR3 size: 13 residues. With V trimmed by 4 bases and J by 8 bases, 6 bases remained unmatched. CDR3 sequence reads: CASSSKRDATQYF. In DNA, the CDR3 is TGTGCCAGCAGCTCGAAGCGGGACGCTACGCAGTATTTT.

This chain uses TRBV24-1 with TRBJ2-5; no reliable D call. Germline loops: CDR1 KGHDR, CDR2 SFDVKD. Between the trimmed V and J ends, which lost 4 bases and 2 bases, there was a span of 13 bases. The CDR3 consists of 15 residues. In nucleotides, the CDR3 is TGTGCCACCAGTGACCGCACTTTGCCTCAAGAGACCCAGTACTTC. Translating gives CATSDRTLPQETQYF.

The V gene is TRBV7-9, the J gene TRBJ2-7; TRBD2 matches 7 bases. This CDR3 is 13 amino acids long. V dropped 8 bases and J dropped 7; count of bases not matched to a gene: 11. Germline CDR1 and CDR2: SEHNR and FQNEAQ (reference sequence). The CDR3 sequence: CASCSGDKMEQYF. The CDR3 DNA sequence: TGTGCCAGCTGCAGCGGGGATAAAATGGAGCAGTACTTC.

J is TRBJ2-1 and V is TRBV14; 7 nucleotides match TRBD2. The V and J ends lost 0 bases and 2 bases, in that order; junction bases with no gene match: 7. Per germline, CDR1 SGHDN and CDR2 FVKESK. The CDR3 runs to 17 residues. Here the CDR3 DNA reads TGTGCCAGCAGCCAAGATTATGGCGGGAGCACCTACAATGAGCAGTTCTTC. Its protein product is CASSQDYGGSTYNEQFF.

The chain couples TRBV15 to TRBJ2-1, with D tentatively TRBD2 (5 bases). V lost 0 bases to trimming and J lost 10 bases, with 16 bases between them. The CDR3 is made up of 15 amino acids. From germline, CDR1 is LNHNV and CDR2 YYDKDF (reference sequence). CDR3 region: CATSRDRESRPEQFF. Here the CDR3 DNA reads TGTGCCACCAGCAGAGATAGGGAGAGCAGACCCGAGCAGTTCTTC.

The chain links TRBV6-2 or TRBV6-3 to TRBJ1-2; 9 positions agree with TRBD1. Germline V gives CDR1 MNHEY, CDR2 SVGEGT. With V trimmed by 6 bases and J by 1 base, 3 bases remained unmatched. The CDR3 extends over 14 amino acids. CDR3 in amino acids: CASSRTGDNYGYTF. CDR3 in DNA: TGTGCCAGCAGCCGGACAGGGGATAACTATGGCTACACCTTC.

This chain connects TRBV5-1 to TRBJ1-2, with 7 bases that match TRBD1. The CDR3 sequence is 15 residues long. The germline CDR1 and CDR2 sequences are SGHRS and YFSETQ. Losses at the gene ends were 0 bases for V and 1 base for J; bases not matched to a gene: 3. CDR3: CASSLGTGINYGYTF. The CDR3 DNA sequence: TGCGCCAGCAGCTTGGGGACAGGCATTAACTATGGCTACACCTTC.

The chain links TRBV7-9 to TRBJ1-1; D uncertain. The CDR3 has 13 amino acids. Germline V gives CDR1 SEHNR, CDR2 FQNEAQ (reference sequence). V lost 4 bases, J lost 4 bases, and 10 bases lay in between. In nucleotides, the CDR3 is TGTGCCAGCAGCTCCGTTGAGGTCACTGAAGCTTTCTTT. Translated, it gives CASSSVEVTEAFF.

J is TRBJ2-3 and V is TRBV7-2, with D perhaps matching TRBD1 (7 bases). This CDR3 has 17 amino acids. The V end lost 0 bases, the J end lost 4 bases, and 17 bases lay between the germline ends. Germline assignment: CDR1 SGHTA and CDR2 FQGNSA. The CDR3 sequence is CASSLAGGGGGADTQYF. CDR3 nucleotide sequence: TGTGCCAGCAGCTTAGCTGGGGGCGGAGGGGGCGCAGATACGCAGTATTTT.

CDR3 protein: CASRVDAGKETQYF. The CDR3 nucleotides read TGTGCCAGTAGGGTTGACGCAGGGAAAGAGACCCAGTACTTC. The rearrangement links TRBV19 to TRBJ2-5, with D maybe TRBD1 (5 bases). Trimming took off 6 bases at V and 3 bases at J, with 14 bases between the two ends. The CDR3 loop spans 14 amino acids. Germline V CDR1 and CDR2: LNHDA, SQIVND (reference sequence).

This sequence joins TRBV7-2 and TRBJ1-2; D is unclear. The CDR3 sequence is 13 residues long. Germline V gene lookup returns CDR1 SGHTA and CDR2 FQGNSA. V lost 2 bases and J lost 3, with 7 bases in between. CDR3 nucleotide sequence: TGTGCCAGCAGCTTATCCGGGGACTATGGCTACACCTTC. Amino acid sequence: CASSLSGDYGYTF.